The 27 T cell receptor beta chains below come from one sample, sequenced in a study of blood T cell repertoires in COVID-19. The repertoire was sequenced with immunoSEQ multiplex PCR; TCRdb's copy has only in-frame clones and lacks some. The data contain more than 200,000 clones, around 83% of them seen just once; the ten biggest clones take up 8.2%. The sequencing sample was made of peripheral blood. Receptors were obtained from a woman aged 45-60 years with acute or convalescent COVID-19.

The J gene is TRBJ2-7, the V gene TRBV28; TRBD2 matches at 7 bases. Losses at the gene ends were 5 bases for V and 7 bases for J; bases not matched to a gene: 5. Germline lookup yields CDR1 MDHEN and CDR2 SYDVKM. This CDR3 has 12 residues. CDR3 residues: CASSEAGREQYF. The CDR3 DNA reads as TGTGCCAGCAGTGAGGCCGGGAGGGAGCAGTACTTC.

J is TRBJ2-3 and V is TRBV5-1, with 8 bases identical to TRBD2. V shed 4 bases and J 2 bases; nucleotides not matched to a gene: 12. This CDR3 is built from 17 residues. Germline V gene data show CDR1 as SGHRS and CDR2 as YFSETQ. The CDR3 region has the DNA TGCGCCAGCAGCCTCGCGACTAGCGCGGCGACCACAGATACGCAGTATTTT. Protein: CASSLATSAATTDTQYF.

CDR3 sequence reads: CASRPGGGYEQYF. The CDR3 region has the DNA TGTGCCAGCAGGCCCGGAGGCGGATACGAGCAGTACTTC. V gene TRBV28 combines with J gene TRBJ2-7, with D perhaps TRBD2 (5 bases). V was trimmed by 6 bases and J by 4 bases, leaving 13 bases between them. Per germline, CDR1 MDHEN and CDR2 SYDVKM. The CDR3 is 13 amino acids.

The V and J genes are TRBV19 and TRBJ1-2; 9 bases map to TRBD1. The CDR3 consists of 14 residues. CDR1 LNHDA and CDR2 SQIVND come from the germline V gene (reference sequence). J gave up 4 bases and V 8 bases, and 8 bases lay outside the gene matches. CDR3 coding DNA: TGTGCCAGTCGTCCGGGACAGGGTGCCTATGGCTACACCTTC. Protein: CASRPGQGAYGYTF.

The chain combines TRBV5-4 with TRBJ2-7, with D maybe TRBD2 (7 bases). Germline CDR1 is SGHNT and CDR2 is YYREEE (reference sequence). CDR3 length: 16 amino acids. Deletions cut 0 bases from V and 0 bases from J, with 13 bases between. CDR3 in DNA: TGTGCCAGCAGCTTGGGCGGGGGCAGGGGCTCCTACGAGCAGTACTTC. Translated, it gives CASSLGGGRGSYEQYF.

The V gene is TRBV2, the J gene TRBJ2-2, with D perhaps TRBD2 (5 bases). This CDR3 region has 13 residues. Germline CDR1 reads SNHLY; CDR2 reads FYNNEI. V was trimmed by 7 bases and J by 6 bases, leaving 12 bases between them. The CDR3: CASKRVRAGELFF. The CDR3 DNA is TGTGCCAGCAAGAGGGTTAGGGCCGGGGAGCTGTTTTTT.

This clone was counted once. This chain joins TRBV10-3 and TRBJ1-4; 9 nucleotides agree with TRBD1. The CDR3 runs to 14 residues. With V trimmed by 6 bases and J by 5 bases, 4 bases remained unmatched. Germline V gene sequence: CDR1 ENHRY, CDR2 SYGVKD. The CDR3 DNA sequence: TGTGCCATCAGCCCCGGACAGGGGAATGAAAAACTGTTTTTT. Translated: CAISPGQGNEKLFF.

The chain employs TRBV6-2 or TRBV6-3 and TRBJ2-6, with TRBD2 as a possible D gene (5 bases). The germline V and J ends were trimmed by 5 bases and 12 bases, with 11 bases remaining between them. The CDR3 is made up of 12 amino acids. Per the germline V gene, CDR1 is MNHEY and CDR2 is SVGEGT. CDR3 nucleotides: TGTGCCAGCAGTGCCGGGGTCCCCGTCCTGACTTTC. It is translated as CASSAGVPVLTF.

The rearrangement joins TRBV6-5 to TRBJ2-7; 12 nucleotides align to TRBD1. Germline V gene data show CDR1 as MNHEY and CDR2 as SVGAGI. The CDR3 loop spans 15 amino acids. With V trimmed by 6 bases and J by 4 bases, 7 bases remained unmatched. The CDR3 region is CASSPGTGGGYEQYF. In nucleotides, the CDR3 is TGTGCCAGCAGCCCCGGGACAGGGGGCGGGTACGAGCAGTACTTC.

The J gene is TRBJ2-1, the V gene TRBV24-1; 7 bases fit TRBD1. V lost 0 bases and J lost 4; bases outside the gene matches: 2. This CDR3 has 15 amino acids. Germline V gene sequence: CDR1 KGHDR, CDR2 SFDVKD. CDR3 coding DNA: TGTGCCACCAGTGATTTGACAGGGGATTACAATGAGCAGTTCTTC. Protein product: CATSDLTGDYNEQFF.

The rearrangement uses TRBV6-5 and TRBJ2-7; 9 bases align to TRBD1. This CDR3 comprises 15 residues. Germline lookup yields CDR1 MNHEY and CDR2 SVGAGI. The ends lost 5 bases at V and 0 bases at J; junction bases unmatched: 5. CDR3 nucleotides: TGTGCCAGCAGTACAACAGGGGGCAGCTCCTACGAGCAGTACTTC. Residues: CASSTTGGSSYEQYF.

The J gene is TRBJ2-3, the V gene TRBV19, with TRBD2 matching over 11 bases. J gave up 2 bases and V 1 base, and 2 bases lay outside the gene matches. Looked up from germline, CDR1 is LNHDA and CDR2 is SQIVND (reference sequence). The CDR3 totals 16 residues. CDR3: CASSIGLAGHTDTQYF. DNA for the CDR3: TGTGCCAGTAGTATAGGACTAGCGGGACACACAGATACGCAGTATTTT.

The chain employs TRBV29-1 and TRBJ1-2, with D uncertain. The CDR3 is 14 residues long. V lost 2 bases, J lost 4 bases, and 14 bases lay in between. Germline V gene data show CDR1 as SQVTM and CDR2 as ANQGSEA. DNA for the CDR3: TGCAGCGTTGAACTTTACGGGGATCTCTATGGCTACACCTTC. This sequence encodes CSVELYGDLYGYTF.

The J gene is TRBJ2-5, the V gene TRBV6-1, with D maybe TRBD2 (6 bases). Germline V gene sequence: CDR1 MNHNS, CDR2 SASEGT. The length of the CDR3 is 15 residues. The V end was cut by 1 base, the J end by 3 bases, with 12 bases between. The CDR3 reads CASSEGVQREETQYF. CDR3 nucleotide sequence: TGTGCCAGCAGTGAAGGTGTCCAGCGGGAAGAGACCCAGTACTTC.

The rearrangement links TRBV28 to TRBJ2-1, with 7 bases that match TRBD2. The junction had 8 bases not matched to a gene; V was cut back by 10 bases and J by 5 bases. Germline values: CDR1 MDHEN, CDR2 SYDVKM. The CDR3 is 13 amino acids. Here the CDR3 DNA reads TGTGCCACCCTGAGGCGGGAGAACAATGAGCAGTTCTTC. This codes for CATLRRENNEQFF.

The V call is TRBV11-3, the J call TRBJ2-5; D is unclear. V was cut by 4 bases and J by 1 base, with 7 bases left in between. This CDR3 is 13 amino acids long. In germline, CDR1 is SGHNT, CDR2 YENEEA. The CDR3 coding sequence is TGTGCCAGCAGCTCTACAGTCCAAGAGACCCAGTACTTC. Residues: CASSSTVQETQYF. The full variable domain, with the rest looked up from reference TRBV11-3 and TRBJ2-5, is EAGVVQSPRYKIIEKKQPVAFWCNPISGHNTLYWYLQNLGQGPELLIRYENEEAVDDSQLPKDRFSAERLKGVDSTLKIQPAELGDSAVYLCASSSTVQETQYFGPGTRLLVL.

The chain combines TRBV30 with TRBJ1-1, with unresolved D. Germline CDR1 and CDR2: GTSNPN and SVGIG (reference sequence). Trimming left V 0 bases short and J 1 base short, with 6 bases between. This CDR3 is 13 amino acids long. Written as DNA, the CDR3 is TGTGCCTGGAGTGTATTACAGAACACTGAAGCTTTCTTT. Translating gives CAWSVLQNTEAFF.

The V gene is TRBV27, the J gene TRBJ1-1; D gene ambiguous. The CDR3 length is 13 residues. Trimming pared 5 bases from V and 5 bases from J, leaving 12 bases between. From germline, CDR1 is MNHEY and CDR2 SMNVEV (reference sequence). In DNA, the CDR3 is TGTGCCAGCAGTCTTCTGACCGGGACTGAAGCTTTCTTT. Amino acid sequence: CASSLLTGTEAFF.

CDR3 bases: TGTGCCAGCAGTGAAGAAGGAGGTGGGTGGGGTGAGCAGTTCTTC. Residues: CASSEEGGGWGEQFF. V and J are TRBV2 and TRBJ2-1; the D gene is possibly TRBD2 (5 bases). CDR3 size: 15 residues. From germline, CDR1 is SNHLY and CDR2 FYNNEI. Trimming shortened V by 1 base and J by 9 bases, and 16 bases separated the two germline ends.

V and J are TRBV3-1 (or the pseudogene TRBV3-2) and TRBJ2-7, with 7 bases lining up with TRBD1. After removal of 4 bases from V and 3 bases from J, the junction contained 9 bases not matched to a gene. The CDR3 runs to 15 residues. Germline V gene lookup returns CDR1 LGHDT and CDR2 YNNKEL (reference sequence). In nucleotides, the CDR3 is TGTGCCAGCAGCCTCCGGGACAGTAGCCACTACGAGCAGTACTTC. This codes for CASSLRDSSHYEQYF.

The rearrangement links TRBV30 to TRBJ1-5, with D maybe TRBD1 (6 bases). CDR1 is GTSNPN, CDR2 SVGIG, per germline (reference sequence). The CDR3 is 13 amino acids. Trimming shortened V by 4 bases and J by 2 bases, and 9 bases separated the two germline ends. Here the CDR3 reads CAWTAGGNQPQHF. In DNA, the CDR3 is TGTGCCTGGACGGCAGGGGGCAATCAGCCCCAGCATTTT. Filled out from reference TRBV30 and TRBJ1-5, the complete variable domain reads SQTIHQWPATLVQPVGSPLSLECTVEGTSNPNLYWYRQAAGRGLQLLFYSVGIGQISSEVPQNLSASRPQDRQFILSSKKLLLSDSGFYLCAWTAGGNQPQHFGDGTRLSIL.

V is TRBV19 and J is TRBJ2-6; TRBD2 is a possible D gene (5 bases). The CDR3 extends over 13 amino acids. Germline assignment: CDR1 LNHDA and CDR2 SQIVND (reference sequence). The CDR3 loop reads CAAGSGGANVLTF. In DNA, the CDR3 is TGTGCTGCGGGTTCAGGAGGGGCCAACGTCCTGACTTTC.

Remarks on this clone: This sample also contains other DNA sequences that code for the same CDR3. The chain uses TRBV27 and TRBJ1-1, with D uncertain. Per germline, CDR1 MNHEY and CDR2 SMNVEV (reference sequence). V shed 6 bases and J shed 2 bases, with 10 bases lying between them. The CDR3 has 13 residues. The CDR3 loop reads CASSLAGNTEAFF. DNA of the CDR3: TGTGCCAGCAGCCTTGCGGGCAACACTGAAGCTTTCTTT.

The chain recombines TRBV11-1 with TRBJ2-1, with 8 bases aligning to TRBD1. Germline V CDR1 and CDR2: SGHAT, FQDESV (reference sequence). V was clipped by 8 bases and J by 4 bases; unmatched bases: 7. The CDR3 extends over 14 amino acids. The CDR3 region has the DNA TGTGCCAGCGAGTGGACAGGGCAGTACAATGAGCAGTTCTTC. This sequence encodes CASEWTGQYNEQFF. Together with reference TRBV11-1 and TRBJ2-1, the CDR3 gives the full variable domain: EAEVAQSPRYKITEKSQAVAFWCDPISGHATLYWYRQILGQGPELLVQFQDESVVDDSQLPKDRFSAERLKGVDSTLKIQPAELGDSAMYLCASEWTGQYNEQFFGPGTRLTVL.

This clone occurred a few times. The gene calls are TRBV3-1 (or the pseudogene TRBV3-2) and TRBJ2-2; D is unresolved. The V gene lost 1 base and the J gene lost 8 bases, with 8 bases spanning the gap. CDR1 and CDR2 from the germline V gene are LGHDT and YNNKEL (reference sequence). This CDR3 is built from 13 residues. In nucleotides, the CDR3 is TGTGCCAGCAGCCAAGTCCACGGTGGGGAGCTGTTTTTT. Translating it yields CASSQVHGGELFF.

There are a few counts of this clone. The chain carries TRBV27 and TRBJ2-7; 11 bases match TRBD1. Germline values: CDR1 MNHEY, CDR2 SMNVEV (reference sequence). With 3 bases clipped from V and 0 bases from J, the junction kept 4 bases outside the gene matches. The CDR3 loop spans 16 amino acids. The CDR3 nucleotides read TGTGCCAGCAGTTTTTTTGGGACAGGGGGCTCCTACGAGCAGTACTTC. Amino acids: CASSFFGTGGSYEQYF.

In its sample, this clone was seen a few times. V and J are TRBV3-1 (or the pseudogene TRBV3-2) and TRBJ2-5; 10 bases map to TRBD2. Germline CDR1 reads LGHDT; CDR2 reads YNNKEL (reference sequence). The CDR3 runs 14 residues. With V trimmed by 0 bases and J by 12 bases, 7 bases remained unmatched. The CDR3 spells CASSQDPASGGEYF. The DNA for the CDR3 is TGTGCCAGCAGCCAAGATCCGGCCAGCGGGGGGGAGTACTTC.